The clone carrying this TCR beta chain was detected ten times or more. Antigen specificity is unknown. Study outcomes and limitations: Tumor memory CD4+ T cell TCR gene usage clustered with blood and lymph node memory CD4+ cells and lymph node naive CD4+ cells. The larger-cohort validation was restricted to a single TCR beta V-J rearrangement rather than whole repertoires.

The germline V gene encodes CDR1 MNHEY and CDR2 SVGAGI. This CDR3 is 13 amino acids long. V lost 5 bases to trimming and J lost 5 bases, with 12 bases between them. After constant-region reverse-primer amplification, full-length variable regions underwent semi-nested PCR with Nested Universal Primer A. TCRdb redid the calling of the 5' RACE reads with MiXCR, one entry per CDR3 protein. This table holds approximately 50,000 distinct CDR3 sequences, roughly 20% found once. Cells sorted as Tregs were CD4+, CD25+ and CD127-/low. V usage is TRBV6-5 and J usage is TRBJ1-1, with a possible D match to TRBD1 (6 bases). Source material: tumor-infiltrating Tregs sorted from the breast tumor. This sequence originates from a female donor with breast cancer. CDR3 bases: TGTGCCAGCAGTGGGCCAGGGGAAACTGAAGCTTTCTTT. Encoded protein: CASSGPGETEAFF.